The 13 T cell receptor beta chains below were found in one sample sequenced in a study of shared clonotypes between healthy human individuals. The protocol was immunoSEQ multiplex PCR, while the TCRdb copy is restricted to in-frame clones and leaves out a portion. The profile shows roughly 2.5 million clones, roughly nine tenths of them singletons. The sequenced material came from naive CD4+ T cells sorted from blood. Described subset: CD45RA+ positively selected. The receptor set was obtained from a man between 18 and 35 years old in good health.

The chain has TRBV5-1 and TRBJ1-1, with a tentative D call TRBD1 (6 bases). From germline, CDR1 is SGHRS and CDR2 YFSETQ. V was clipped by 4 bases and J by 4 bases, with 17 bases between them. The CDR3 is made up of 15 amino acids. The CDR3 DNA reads TGCGCCAGCAGCCCCACCCCTGGAGGGGGCACTGAAGCTTTCTTT. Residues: CASSPTPGGGTEAFF. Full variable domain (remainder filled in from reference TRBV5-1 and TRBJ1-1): KAGVTQTPRYLIKTRGQQVTLSCSPISGHRSVSWYQQTPGQGLQFLFEYFSETQRNKGNFPGRFSGRQFSNSRSEMNVSTLELGDSALYLCASSPTPGGGTEAFFGQGTRLTVV.

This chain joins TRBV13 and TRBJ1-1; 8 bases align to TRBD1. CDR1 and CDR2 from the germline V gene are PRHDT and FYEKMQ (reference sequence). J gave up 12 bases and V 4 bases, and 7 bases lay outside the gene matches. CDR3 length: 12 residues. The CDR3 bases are TGTGCCAGCAGCTCCGGGACAGGAAGGACTTTCTTT. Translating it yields CASSSGTGRTFF.

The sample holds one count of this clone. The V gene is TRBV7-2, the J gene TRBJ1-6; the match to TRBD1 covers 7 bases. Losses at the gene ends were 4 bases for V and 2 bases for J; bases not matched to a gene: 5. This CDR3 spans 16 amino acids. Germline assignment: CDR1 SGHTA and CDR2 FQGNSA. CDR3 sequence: CASSSDRVTYNSPLHF. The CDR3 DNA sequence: TGTGCCAGCAGCTCAGACAGGGTGACCTATAATTCACCCCTCCACTTT.

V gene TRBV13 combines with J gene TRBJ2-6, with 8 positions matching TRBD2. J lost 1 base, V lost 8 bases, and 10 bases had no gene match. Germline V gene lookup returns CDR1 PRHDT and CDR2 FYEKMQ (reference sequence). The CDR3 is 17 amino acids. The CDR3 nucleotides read TGTGCCAGCCGCGCGGGGGGAGCTCTTTCTGGGGCCAACGTCCTGACTTTC. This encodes CASRAGGALSGANVLTF. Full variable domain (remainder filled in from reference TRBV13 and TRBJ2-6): AAGVIQSPRHLIKEKRETATLKCYPIPRHDTVYWYQQGPGQDPQFLISFYEKMQSDKGSIPDRFSAQQFSDYHSELNMSSLELGDSALYFCASRAGGALSGANVLTFGAGSRLTVL.

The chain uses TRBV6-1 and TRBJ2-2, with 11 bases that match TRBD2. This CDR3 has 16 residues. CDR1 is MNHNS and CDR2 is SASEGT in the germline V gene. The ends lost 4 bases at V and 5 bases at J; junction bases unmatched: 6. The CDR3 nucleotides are TGTGCCAGCAGTGGCCTAGCGGGAGGCTGGACCGGGGAGCTGTTTTTT. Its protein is CASSGLAGGWTGELFF.

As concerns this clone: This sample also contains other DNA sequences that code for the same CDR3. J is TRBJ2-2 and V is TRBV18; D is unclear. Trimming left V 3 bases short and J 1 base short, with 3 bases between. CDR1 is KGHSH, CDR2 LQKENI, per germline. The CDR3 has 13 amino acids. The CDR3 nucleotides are TGTGCCAGCTCACCGCAGAACACCGGGGAGCTGTTTTTT. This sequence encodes CASSPQNTGELFF. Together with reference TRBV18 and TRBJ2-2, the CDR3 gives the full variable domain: NAGVMQNPRHLVRRRGQEARLRCSPMKGHSHVYWYRQLPEEGLKFMVYLQKENIIDESGMPKERFSAEFPKEGPSILRIQQVVRGDSAAYFCASSPQNTGELFFGEGSRLTVL.

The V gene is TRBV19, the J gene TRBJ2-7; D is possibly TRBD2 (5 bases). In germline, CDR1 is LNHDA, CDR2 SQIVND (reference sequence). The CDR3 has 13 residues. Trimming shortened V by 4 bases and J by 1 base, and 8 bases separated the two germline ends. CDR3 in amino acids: CASSNGVSYEQYF. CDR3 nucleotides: TGTGCCAGTAGTAACGGGGTATCCTACGAGCAGTACTTC.

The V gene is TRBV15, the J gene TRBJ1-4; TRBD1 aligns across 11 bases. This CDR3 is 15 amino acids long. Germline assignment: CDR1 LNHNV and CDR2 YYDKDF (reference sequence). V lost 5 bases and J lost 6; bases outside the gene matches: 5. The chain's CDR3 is CATSQPGQGDEKLFF. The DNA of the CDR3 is TGTGCCACCAGCCAACCGGGACAGGGGGATGAAAAACTGTTTTTT.

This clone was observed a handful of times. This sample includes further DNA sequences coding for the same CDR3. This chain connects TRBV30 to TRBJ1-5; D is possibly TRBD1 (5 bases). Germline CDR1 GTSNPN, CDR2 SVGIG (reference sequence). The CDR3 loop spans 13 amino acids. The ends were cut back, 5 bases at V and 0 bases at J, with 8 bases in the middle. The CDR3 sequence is CAWGTDSNQPQHF. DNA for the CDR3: TGTGCCTGGGGGACTGATAGCAATCAGCCCCAGCATTTT.

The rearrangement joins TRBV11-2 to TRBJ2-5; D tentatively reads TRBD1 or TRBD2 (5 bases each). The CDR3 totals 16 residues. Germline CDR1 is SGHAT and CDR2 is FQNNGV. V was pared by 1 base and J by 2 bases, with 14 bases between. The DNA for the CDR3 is TGTGCCAGCAGCTTAGGAGGGGCAGGAGGACAAGAGACCCAGTACTTC. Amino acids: CASSLGGAGGQETQYF. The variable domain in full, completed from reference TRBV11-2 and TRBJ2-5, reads EAGVAQSPRYKIIEKRQSVAFWCNPISGHATLYWYQQILGQGPKLLIQFQNNGVVDDSQLPKDRFSAERLKGVDSTLKIQPAKLEDSAVYLCASSLGGAGGQETQYFGPGTRLLVL.

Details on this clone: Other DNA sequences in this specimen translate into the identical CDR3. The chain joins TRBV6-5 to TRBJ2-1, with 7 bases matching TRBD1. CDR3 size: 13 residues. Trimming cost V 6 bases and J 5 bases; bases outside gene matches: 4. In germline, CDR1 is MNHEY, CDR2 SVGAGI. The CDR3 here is CASSRDRNNEQFF. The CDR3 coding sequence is TGTGCCAGCAGCAGGGACAGAAACAATGAGCAGTTCTTC.

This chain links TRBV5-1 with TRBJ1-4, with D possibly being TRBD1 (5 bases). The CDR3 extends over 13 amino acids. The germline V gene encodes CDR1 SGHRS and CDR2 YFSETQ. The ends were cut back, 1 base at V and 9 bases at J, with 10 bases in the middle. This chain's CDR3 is CASSLTQGQKLFF. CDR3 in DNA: TGCGCCAGCAGCTTGACCCAGGGCCAAAAACTGTTTTTT.

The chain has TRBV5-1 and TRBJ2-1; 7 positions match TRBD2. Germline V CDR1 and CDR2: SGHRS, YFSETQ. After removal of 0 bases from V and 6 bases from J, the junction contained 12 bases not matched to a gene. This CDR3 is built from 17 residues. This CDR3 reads CASSLDDGAGIVNEQFF. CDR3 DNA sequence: TGCGCCAGCAGCTTGGACGACGGAGCGGGAATTGTCAATGAGCAGTTCTTC.